The 18 T cell receptor beta chains below all came from one sample that was sequenced in a study of blood T cell repertoires in COVID-19. The table came from immunoSEQ multiplex PCR; TCRdb's copy has only in-frame clones and leaves some out. The data contain about 210,000 clones, about four fifths of them singletons. Material for sequencing was peripheral blood. Receptors originate from a woman between 50 and 59 years old with acute or convalescent COVID-19.

The rearrangement links TRBV10-2 to TRBJ2-2; possibly TRBD2 for D (5 bases). Trimming removed 6 bases at V and 5 bases at J, with 10 bases between. The CDR3 sequence is 13 residues long. Germline values: CDR1 WSHSY, CDR2 SAAADI. Here the CDR3 DNA reads TGCGCCAGCAGGAGGGAGACGACCGGGGAGCTGTTTTTT. This sequence encodes CASRRETTGELFF.

The chain uses TRBV3-1 (or the pseudogene TRBV3-2) and TRBJ2-1; 7 positions match TRBD2. J was trimmed by 5 bases and V by 3 bases; bases with no gene match: 7. The CDR3 extends over 15 amino acids. Looked up from germline, CDR1 is LGHDT and CDR2 is YNNKEL (reference sequence). This chain's CDR3 is CASSHMGGLHNEQFF. CDR3 nucleotides: TGTGCCAGCAGCCATATGGGAGGGCTCCACAATGAGCAGTTCTTC.

The chain combines TRBV18 with TRBJ2-1; TRBD2 matches at 8 bases. The V gene end was trimmed by 0 bases and the J gene end by 6 bases; junction bases not matched to a gene: 7. CDR3 length: 16 residues. Germline V gene sequence: CDR1 KGHSH, CDR2 LQKENI. CDR3 DNA sequence: TGTGCCAGCTCACCACCGGGGACTAGTTGGGGCAATGAGCAGTTCTTC. Amino acid sequence: CASSPPGTSWGNEQFF. The variable domain in full, completed from reference TRBV18 and TRBJ2-1, reads NAGVMQNPRHLVRRRGQEARLRCSPMKGHSHVYWYRQLPEEGLKFMVYLQKENIIDESGMPKERFSAEFPKEGPSILRIQQVVRGDSAAYFCASSPPGTSWGNEQFFGPGTRLTVL.

The genes are TRBV29-1 and TRBJ1-1; D is unclear. The germline V and J ends were trimmed by 3 bases and 8 bases, with 7 bases remaining between them. Germline-derived CDR1 and CDR2 are SQVTM and ANQGSEA. This CDR3 comprises 10 residues. CDR3 bases: TGCAGCGTTGAGACACCCGAAGCTTTCTTT. Its protein is CSVETPEAFF.

The CDR3 DNA reads as TGTGCCAGCAGCCCTTATAGGAACACTGAAGCTTTCTTT. Translated: CASSPYRNTEAFF. The chain recombines TRBV7-2 with TRBJ1-1; no clear D gene. The germline V gene has CDR1 SGHTA and CDR2 FQGNSA. The CDR3 totals 13 residues. With 5 bases removed from V and 1 base from J, the gap between germline ends came to 8 bases.

The count of this clone is one. The V gene is TRBV29-1, the J gene TRBJ2-3, with D possibly matching TRBD1 (6 bases). V was trimmed by 5 bases and J by 2 bases, leaving 14 bases between them. Germline CDR1 is SQVTM and CDR2 is ANQGSEA. This CDR3 region has 14 residues. CDR3 sequence: CSVRGTRYTDTQYF. DNA of the CDR3: TGCAGCGTTAGAGGGACAAGATACACAGATACGCAGTATTTT.

The count of this clone is one. This chain joins TRBV3-1 (or the pseudogene TRBV3-2) and TRBJ2-1; 8 bases align to TRBD2. This CDR3 spans 15 amino acids. Germline V CDR1 and CDR2: LGHDT, YNNKEL (reference sequence). Germline trimming cut 2 bases from V and 3 bases from J; bases unmatched to any gene: 3. The CDR3 is CASSQTSGGYNEQFF. DNA for the CDR3: TGTGCCAGCAGCCAAACAAGCGGGGGCTACAATGAGCAGTTCTTC.

The chain combines TRBV10-1 with TRBJ2-1; TRBD1 matches 8 bases. CDR3 length: 15 residues. Losses at the gene ends were 6 bases for V and 4 bases for J; bases not matched to a gene: 8. The V gene's germline CDR1 is WNHNN and CDR2 SYGVQD (reference sequence). The CDR3 nucleotides are TGCGCCAGCAGCGCCGGGGACAGGTTTTACAATGAGCAGTTCTTC. Translated, it gives CASSAGDRFYNEQFF.

In nucleotides, the CDR3 is TGCAGCGGCCTGCCCCGGGACAGCTATGGCTACACCTTC. This gives the protein CSGLPRDSYGYTF. The chain combines TRBV29-1 with TRBJ1-2; 7 nucleotides align to TRBD1. The V gene's germline CDR1 is SQVTM and CDR2 ANQGSEA. CDR3 length: 13 amino acids. With V trimmed by 7 bases and J by 4 bases, 9 bases remained unmatched.

This chain links TRBV11-2 with TRBJ2-7; 7 positions match TRBD1. J lost 0 bases, V lost 3 bases, and 8 bases had no gene match. The CDR3 has 16 residues. Germline V gives CDR1 SGHAT, CDR2 FQNNGV. The CDR3 protein is CASSFLPGQSSYEQYF. The CDR3 DNA follows: TGTGCCAGCAGCTTCCTTCCGGGACAGAGCTCCTACGAGCAGTACTTC. Drawing the rest from reference TRBV11-2 and TRBJ2-7, the complete variable domain is EAGVAQSPRYKIIEKRQSVAFWCNPISGHATLYWYQQILGQGPKLLIQFQNNGVVDDSQLPKDRFSAERLKGVDSTLKIQPAKLEDSAVYLCASSFLPGQSSYEQYFGPGTRLTVT.

J is TRBJ1-4 and V is TRBV12-3 or TRBV12-4; a possible D gene is TRBD1 (6 bases). V was clipped by 8 bases and J by 8 bases, with 12 bases between them. The CDR3 totals 12 residues. The CDR3: CASGLGTEKLFF. CDR3 nucleotides: TGTGCCAGCGGCCTAGGGACAGAAAAACTGTTTTTT.

The rearrangement uses TRBV18 and TRBJ1-2; D not certain. V dropped 4 bases and J dropped 0 bases, with 15 bases sitting between them. The CDR3 length is 16 residues. Looked up from germline, CDR1 is KGHSH and CDR2 is LQKENI. CDR3 nucleotide sequence: TGTGCCAGCTCACGGATAGCCGGCAGCGCTAACTATGGCTACACCTTC. As protein: CASSRIAGSANYGYTF.

This chain uses TRBV24-1 with TRBJ1-2; 7 nucleotides align to TRBD1. CDR3 length equals 14 residues. The ends lost 4 bases at V and 5 bases at J; junction bases unmatched: 6. The V gene's germline CDR1 is KGHDR and CDR2 SFDVKD. Here the CDR3 DNA reads TGTGCCACCAGTGAGCCGACAGGGCGTTATGGCTACACCTTC. Translating it yields CATSEPTGRYGYTF.

The V gene is TRBV5-6, the J gene TRBJ1-5; 11 bases agree with TRBD1. Germline CDR1 SGHDT, CDR2 YYEEEE. CDR3 length: 15 amino acids. V shed 4 bases and J 4 bases; nucleotides not matched to a gene: 4. In DNA, the CDR3 is TGTGCCAGCAGCAAGGACAGGGGGCTGAATCAGCCCCAGCATTTT. This gives the protein CASSKDRGLNQPQHF.

The gene calls are TRBV7-9 and TRBJ2-2, with D uncertain. This CDR3 comprises 13 residues. Germline V lookup: CDR1 SEHNR, CDR2 FQNEAQ (reference sequence). The ends were cut back, 1 base at V and 6 bases at J, with 6 bases in the middle. The CDR3 reads CASSLGAPGELFF. CDR3 DNA sequence: TGTGCCAGCAGCTTAGGGGCCCCCGGGGAGCTGTTTTTT. The whole variable domain, remainder taken from reference TRBV7-9 and TRBJ2-2, is DTGVSQNPRHKITKRGQNVTFRCDPISEHNRLYWYRQTLGQGPEFLTYFQNEAQLEKSRLLSDRFSAERPKGSFSTLEIQRTEQGDSAMYLCASSLGAPGELFFGEGSRLTVL.

This clone was seen more than once but under ten times. The chain couples TRBV19 to TRBJ1-1; 7 nucleotides match TRBD1. This CDR3 spans 18 amino acids. Germline CDR1 LNHDA, CDR2 SQIVND (reference sequence). The trim removed 4 bases at V and 1 base at J, leaving 15 bases unmatched. The CDR3 coding sequence is TGTGCCAGTAGTACGATTGGGATCGACAGGGTGGGGAACACTGAAGCTTTCTTT. Protein: CASSTIGIDRVGNTEAFF.

The CDR3: CASSSGRTSSYEQYF. The CDR3 DNA follows: TGTGCCAGCAGTTCAGGGCGGACGAGCTCCTACGAGCAGTACTTC. The gene calls are TRBV2 and TRBJ2-7, with D possibly being TRBD1 (5 bases). The CDR3 contains 15 residues. V shed 5 bases and J shed 0 bases, with 14 bases lying between them. Germline V gene data show CDR1 as SNHLY and CDR2 as FYNNEI.

This chain links TRBV12-3 or TRBV12-4 with TRBJ2-5; D is perhaps TRBD1 (6 bases). V dropped 7 bases and J dropped 4 bases, with 13 bases sitting between them. CDR3 length equals 13 residues. The CDR3 DNA reads as TGTGCCAGCAACAAACAGGGACGAGAGACCCAGTACTTC. This translates into CASNKQGRETQYF.